The next 20 T cell receptor beta chains were all read from a single sample in a study of CD8 T cells in Susac syndrome. Random hexamers served to reverse transcribe about 0.45 to 1 ug RNA. TCRdb recomputed calls from the immunoSEQ multiplex PCR reads with MiXCR, one row per CDR3 protein. Of approximately 230,000 distinct CDR3 sequences in the sample, approximately 92% were seen once. Material: CD4+ T cells from PBMCs. Receptors originate from a human donor with multiple sclerosis.

J is TRBJ2-7 and V is TRBV9; tentatively, D is TRBD1 (6 bases). The length of the CDR3 is 14 residues. The V end was cut by 4 bases, the J end by 0 bases, with 11 bases between. Germline CDR1 reads SGDLS; CDR2 reads YYNGEE. CDR3 bases: TGTGCCAGCAGCCCCAGGGACATCTCCTACGAGCAGTACTTC. Amino acids: CASSPRDISYEQYF.

J is TRBJ2-3 and V is TRBV11-2, with a possible D match to TRBD2 (5 bases). The CDR3 runs 15 residues. The V end was cut by 0 bases, the J end by 14 bases, with 21 bases between. The V gene's germline CDR1 is SGHAT and CDR2 FQNNGV. The CDR3: CASSLDRGSNTLGYF. CDR3 DNA: TGTGCCAGCAGCTTAGATCGGGGTAGCAATACCCTGGGGTATTTT. Full variable domain (remainder filled in from reference TRBV11-2 and TRBJ2-3): EAGVAQSPRYKIIEKRQSVAFWCNPISGHATLYWYQQILGQGPKLLIQFQNNGVVDDSQLPKDRFSAERLKGVDSTLKIQPAKLEDSAVYLCASSLDRGSNTLGYFGPGTRLTVL.

This chain joins TRBV9 and TRBJ1-2; 7 bases align to TRBD1. CDR1 and CDR2 from the germline V gene are SGDLS and YYNGEE. V gave up 0 bases and J gave up 3 bases; unmatched junction bases: 5. CDR3 length: 15 amino acids. The CDR3 here is CASSVAPGGDYGYTF. The CDR3 region has the DNA TGTGCCAGCAGCGTAGCTCCAGGGGGTGACTATGGCTACACCTTC.

This chain connects TRBV10-3 to TRBJ2-2; 9 nucleotides align to TRBD1. The V segment lost 6 bases and the J segment 1 base; nucleotides outside the gene matches: 0. CDR3 size: 14 residues. Per germline, CDR1 ENHRY and CDR2 SYGVKD. CDR3 DNA sequence: TGTGCCATCAGGGGACAGGGGAACACCGGGGAGCTGTTTTTT. Its translation is CAIRGQGNTGELFF.

The rearrangement uses TRBV5-4 and TRBJ1-2; tentatively, D is TRBD1 (5 bases). CDR1 is SGHNT, CDR2 YYREEE, per germline (reference sequence). CDR3 length equals 14 residues. V was shortened by 5 bases and J by 6 bases, with 17 bases between the two germline ends. CDR3 protein: CASSPLPDNHGYTF. In DNA form, the CDR3 reads TGTGCCAGCAGTCCCCTCCCGGACAACCATGGCTACACCTTC.

V and J are TRBV19 and TRBJ1-2; D call uncertain. V lost 10 bases and J lost 2, with 14 bases in between. The germline V gene encodes CDR1 LNHDA and CDR2 SQIVND (reference sequence). This CDR3 has 13 residues. Here the CDR3 DNA reads TGTGCCACCTCGCAGACGCCAAACTATGGCTACACCTTC. Its translation is CATSQTPNYGYTF. Variable domain in full (rest from reference TRBV19 and TRBJ1-2): DGGITQSPKYLFRKEGQNVTLSCEQNLNHDAMYWYRQDPGQGLRLIYYSQIVNDFQKGDIAEGYSVSREKKESFPLTVTSAQKNPTAFYLCATSQTPNYGYTFGSGTRLTVV.

The V call is TRBV7-9, the J call TRBJ2-2; D unclear. The germline V gene encodes CDR1 SEHNR and CDR2 FQNEAQ (reference sequence). Trimming removed 1 base from V and 5 bases from J, with 5 bases in between. This CDR3 contains 13 residues. The CDR3 region has the DNA TGTGCCAGCAGCTTAGAGTCTACCGGGGAGCTGTTTTTT. Amino acid sequence: CASSLESTGELFF. The full variable domain, rest sourced from reference TRBV7-9 and TRBJ2-2, is DTGVSQNPRHKITKRGQNVTFRCDPISEHNRLYWYRQTLGQGPEFLTYFQNEAQLEKSRLLSDRFSAERPKGSFSTLEIQRTEQGDSAMYLCASSLESTGELFFGEGSRLTVL.

V and J are TRBV29-1 and TRBJ1-3; D gene ambiguous. This CDR3 comprises 13 residues. Germline V gene data show CDR1 as SQVTM and CDR2 as ANQGSEA. The V and J ends lost 5 bases and 4 bases respectively, with 12 bases between them. The CDR3 bases are TGCAGCGTTACGGGTGTTGGAGGAAACACCATATATTTT. Translated: CSVTGVGGNTIYF.

The CDR3 DNA sequence: TGCAGTGCTAGAGATATGGGAGGAGGGGGCCGGACCGGGGAGCTGTTTTTT. Translating it yields CSARDMGGGGRTGELFF. The rearrangement links TRBV20-1 to TRBJ2-2; possible D gene TRBD1, 7 bases. The V end lost 0 bases, the J end lost 5 bases, and 19 bases lay between the germline ends. Germline lookup yields CDR1 DFQATT and CDR2 SNEGSKA (reference sequence). The CDR3 length is 17 residues.

V usage is TRBV7-8 and J usage is TRBJ2-3; D not resolved. Trimming stripped 5 bases from V and 5 bases from J, with 11 bases between. The CDR3 extends over 13 amino acids. Per germline, CDR1 SGHVS and CDR2 FQNEAQ. The CDR3 bases are TGTGCCAGCAGCACCAATACGATAGATACGCAGTATTTT. Translated, it gives CASSTNTIDTQYF.

V and J are TRBV10-3 and TRBJ2-5; D remains ambiguous. Trimming took 0 bases from V and 5 from J, leaving 4 bases between them. The CDR3 covers 12 residues. Germline V gene data show CDR1 as ENHRY and CDR2 as SYGVKD. CDR3 in amino acids: CAISESRETQYF. The CDR3 DNA sequence: TGTGCCATCAGTGAGTCGAGGGAGACCCAGTACTTC.

This chain connects TRBV29-1 to TRBJ2-7; a possible D gene is TRBD1 (6 bases). The CDR3 is 12 residues long. Trimming cost V 7 bases and J 2 bases, with 12 bases left between them. CDR1 and CDR2 (germline): SQVTM, ANQGSEA. CDR3 loop: CSAGPGAYEQYF. The DNA of the CDR3 is TGCAGCGCCGGGCCAGGGGCCTACGAGCAGTACTTC.

This clonotype has only one observation. V usage is TRBV3-1 and J usage is TRBJ2-1; D might be TRBD2 (6 bases). Germline values: CDR1 LGHDT, CDR2 YNNKEL (reference sequence). The V and J ends lost 2 bases and 9 bases respectively, with 17 bases between them. The CDR3 covers 15 residues. CDR3 in amino acids: CASSQRRPHGGEQFF. CDR3 in DNA: TGTGCCAGCAGCCAAAGGCGGCCCCACGGGGGTGAGCAGTTCTTC.

The chain is built from TRBV4-1 and TRBJ1-4, with D unresolved. The CDR3 runs to 16 residues. Germline assignment: CDR1 MGHRA and CDR2 YSYEKL. V gave up 0 bases and J gave up 5 bases, with 13 bases separating them. For the CDR3, the DNA is TGCGCCAGCAGCCAAGATCTGCGGAATTTCAATGAAAAACTGTTTTTT. Translating gives CASSQDLRNFNEKLFF.

The rearrangement links TRBV21-1 to TRBJ2-5; TRBD1 was called by the table and not checked on the DNA. TRBV21-1 is reported as a pseudogene. The CDR3 has 14 residues. CDR3 DNA sequence: TGTGCCAGCAGCAAAGATGGGGGCCGGGAGACCCAGTACTTC. Translation: CASSKDGGRETQYF.

The gene calls are TRBV30 and TRBJ1-1; TRBD1 might be the D (6 bases). The germline CDR1 and CDR2 sequences are GTSNPN and SVGIG (reference sequence). Trimming cost V 5 bases and J 1 base, with 11 bases left between them. The CDR3 is 13 amino acids. The CDR3 spells CAWEQGPNTEAFF. For the CDR3, the DNA is TGTGCCTGGGAACAGGGTCCGAACACTGAAGCTTTCTTT.

The rearrangement links TRBV5-6 to TRBJ2-1, with D tentatively TRBD2 (6 bases). The CDR3 covers 14 residues. Germline CDR1 is SGHDT and CDR2 is YYEEEE. V lost 7 bases and J 5 bases, leaving 16 bases between the germline ends. CDR3 residues: CASSAGIGNNEQFF. In DNA form, the CDR3 reads TGTGCCAGCTCCGCGGGAATAGGAAACAATGAGCAGTTCTTC.

The rearrangement uses TRBV20-1 and TRBJ2-4, with D unclear. The germline V gene encodes CDR1 DFQATT and CDR2 SNEGSKA (reference sequence). This CDR3 comprises 13 residues. V lost 4 bases to trimming and J lost 1 base, with 8 bases between them. The CDR3 DNA reads TGCAGTGCTACTACGACGGCCAAAAACATTCAGTACTTC. It specifies CSATTTAKNIQYF.

The chain employs TRBV27 and TRBJ1-1; no clear D. The CDR3 has 14 residues. The germline CDR1 and CDR2 sequences are MNHEY and SMNVEV (reference sequence). The V gene lost 2 bases and the J gene lost 0 bases, with 7 bases spanning the gap. The CDR3 is CASSLRGVNTEAFF. In nucleotides, the CDR3 is TGTGCCAGCAGTTTAAGAGGAGTGAACACTGAAGCTTTCTTT.

This chain joins TRBV29-1 and TRBJ2-5, with unresolved D. In germline, CDR1 is SQVTM, CDR2 ANQGSEA. Trimming removed 6 bases at V and 4 bases at J, with 12 bases between. The CDR3 length is 12 residues. The CDR3 coding sequence is TGCAGCGTGCCCGGTGGTGGAGAGACCCAGTACTTC. Translated: CSVPGGGETQYF.